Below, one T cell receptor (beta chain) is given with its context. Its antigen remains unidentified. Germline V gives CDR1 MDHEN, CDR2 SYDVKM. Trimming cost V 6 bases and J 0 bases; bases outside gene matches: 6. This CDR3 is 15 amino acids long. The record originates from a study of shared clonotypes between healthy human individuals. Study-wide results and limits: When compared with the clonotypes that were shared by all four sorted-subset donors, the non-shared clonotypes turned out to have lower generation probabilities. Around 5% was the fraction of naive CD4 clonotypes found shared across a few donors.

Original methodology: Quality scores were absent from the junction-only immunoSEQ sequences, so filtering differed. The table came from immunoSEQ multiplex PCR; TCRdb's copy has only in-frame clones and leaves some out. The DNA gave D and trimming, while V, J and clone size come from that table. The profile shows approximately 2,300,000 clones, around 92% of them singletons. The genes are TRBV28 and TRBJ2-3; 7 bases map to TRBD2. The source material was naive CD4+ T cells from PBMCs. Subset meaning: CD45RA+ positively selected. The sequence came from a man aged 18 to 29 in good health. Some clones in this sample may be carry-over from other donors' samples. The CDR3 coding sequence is TGTGCCAGCAGGGGGAGACTAGCTAGCACAGATACGCAGTATTTT. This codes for CASRGRLASTDTQYF.